A selection of T cell receptor beta chains follows, all from one sample in a study of T-cell memory formation after mild COVID-19. TCRdb ran MiXCR on the 5' RACE reads and lists one entry per CDR3 protein. The sample shows some 88,000 distinct CDR3 sequences, around 27% of them seen only once. Sequencing was carried out using PBMCs or a T cell subset sorted from them (not recorded which). Receptors were obtained from a young man who had mild COVID-19 (a few samples of this study predate the infection). Cell type and time point are not known. Both conserved end residues are part of each CDR3. The D gene is left open where the match is weak. Clone size, where shown, is once, few, many, or a class for clones that have expanded.

j_call clone_size d_call v_call cdr3_nt cdr3_aa
TRBJ2-5 . . TRBV28 TGTGCCAGCAGTTTATCCGGACACCAAGAGACCCAGTACTTC CASSLSGHQETQYF
TRBJ1-2 many . TRBV4-1 TGCGCCAGCAGCCAAGGGTTGGGGGGAAATGGCTACACCTTC CASSQGLGGNGYTF
TRBJ1-5 few . TRBV6-5 TGTGCCAGCAGTTACTCGCCAGGGAGGAATCAGCCCCAGCATTTT CASSYSPGRNQPQHF
TRBJ2-7 . TRBD1 TRBV6-2/TRBV6-3 TGTGCCAGCATAGACCCAACCAGGGGGTCCGCCGGCTACGAGCAGTACTTC CASIDPTRGSAGYEQYF
TRBJ2-4 . TRBD2 TRBV6-5 TGTGCCAGCAGTTACTCGGCGGGGGGGAGGGACATTCAGTACTTC CASSYSAGGRDIQYF
TRBJ2-7 few . TRBV12-5 TGTGCTAGTGGTTTGGGAAGAGGTGACGAGCAGTACTTC CASGLGRGDEQYF
TRBJ2-7 few . TRBV2 TGTGCCAGCAGTGGAGGGGGGGCACACGAGCAGTACTTC CASSGGGAHEQYF
TRBJ1-5 . . TRBV27 TGTGCCAGCCGGGGTAAATCAGGCAATCAGCCCCAGCATTTT CASRGKSGNQPQHF
TRBJ2-3 few . TRBV6-2/TRBV6-3 TGTGCCAGCAGCCCGCAGGCAGATACGCAGTATTTT CASSPQADTQYF
TRBJ1-5 few . TRBV6-5 TGTGCCAGCAGTTACTTCGAGACCGGGCCCCAGCATTTT CASSYFETGPQHF
TRBJ2-2 few . TRBV29-1 TGCAGCTCAATTCTGGACACCGGGGAGCTGTTTTTT CSSILDTGELFF
TRBJ2-1 few . TRBV9 TGTGCCAGCAGCGTAGCTGGTGAGCAGTTCTTC CASSVAGEQFF
TRBJ2-1 . . TRBV3-1 TGTGCCAGCAGCCCAGAGGCGGGGGCGATCAATGAGCAGTTCTTC CASSPEAGAINEQFF
TRBJ2-5 few TRBD1 TRBV7-6 TGTGCCAGCAGCTTCGGGACAGGGGCTCCACAAGAGACCCAGTACTTC CASSFGTGAPQETQYF
TRBJ1-1 . . TRBV7-9 TGTGCCAGCAGCTTAGAACGGCAGAACACTGAAGCTTTCTTT CASSLERQNTEAFF
TRBJ2-1 . . TRBV29-1 TGCAGCGTTATAGGTGGCACCTACAATGAGCAGTTCTTC CSVIGGTYNEQFF
TRBJ2-2 many . TRBV5-1 TGCGCCAGCAGCTCGAACGGGGCTAACGCGAACACCGGGGAGCTGTTTTTT CASSSNGANANTGELFF
TRBJ2-7 few . TRBV5-1 TGCGCCAGCAGCTTGGGTACCCCGACGATTACCTACGAGCAGTACTTC CASSLGTPTITYEQYF
TRBJ2-5 few TRBD2 TRBV5-6 TGTGCCAGCAGCCCTACTCCGGGACTAGCGGACCCGAGCACCCAGTACTTC CASSPTPGLADPSTQYF
TRBJ2-7 . . TRBV7-9 TGTGCCAGCAGCCCAGGGCGGGGATCGGCCTACGAGCAGTACTTC CASSPGRGSAYEQYF
TRBJ2-3 once TRBD2 TRBV12-3/TRBV12-4 TGTGCCAGCAGGCTAGCGGGGGGGGAAGATACGCAGTATTTT CASRLAGGEDTQYF
TRBJ2-5 . TRBD1 TRBV4-1 TGCGCCAGCAGCCATGACGGGACAGGGGAAGAGACCCAGTACTTC CASSHDGTGEETQYF
TRBJ2-5 . . TRBV7-9 TGTGCCAGCAGCTTAGAGGGTCTAGCTCAAGAGACCCAGTACTTC CASSLEGLAQETQYF
TRBJ2-4 few . TRBV6-5 TGTGCCAGCAGTTACACTCTTGGGGCCAAAAACATTCAGTACTTC CASSYTLGAKNIQYF
TRBJ2-7 . . TRBV7-9 TGTGCCAGCAGCTTAATTGCAGGGAAGGACTACGAGCAGTACTTC CASSLIAGKDYEQYF
TRBJ2-3 few TRBD2 TRBV3-1 TGTGCCAGCAGCGCGGTTAGCGGGGGGGCCGATACGCAGTATTTT CASSAVSGGADTQYF
TRBJ1-1 few . TRBV6-1 TGTGCCACCCACAGGGACCTGAACACTGAAGCTTTCTTT CATHRDLNTEAFF
TRBJ1-6 . . TRBV5-6 TGTGCCAGCAGCTTGGGACCATGGGGGAATTCACCCCTCCACTTT CASSLGPWGNSPLHF
TRBJ2-5 . . TRBV7-7 TGTGCTAGCAGCTTAGAATGGGGGATTCTGGAGACCCAGTACTTC CASSLEWGILETQYF
TRBJ2-5 . . TRBV5-6 TGTGCCAGCAGCGGGGGACTCTCGCCCGAGACCCAGTACTTC CASSGGLSPETQYF
TRBJ2-5 few TRBD2 TRBV27 TGTGCCACCAAGACTAGCGGGGGCCAAGAGACCCAGTACTTC CATKTSGGQETQYF
TRBJ2-1 . TRBD2 TRBV5-4 TGTGCCAGCAGCTTGGTCCTTGGGGGGGCCTACAATGAGCAGTTCTTC CASSLVLGGAYNEQFF
TRBJ1-3 . . TRBV5-6 TGTGCCAGCAGCTTGACGGGTCTCGGCGGTGGATGGGGAAACACCATATATTTT CASSLTGLGGGWGNTIYF
TRBJ2-7 few . TRBV13 TGTGCCAGCAGTCCCCACCTCGGGTCTTACGAGCAGTACTTC CASSPHLGSYEQYF
TRBJ2-3 . TRBD2 TRBV15 TGTGCCACCGGGACTAGCGGGGGACCCAGCACAGATACGCAGTATTTT CATGTSGGPSTDTQYF
TRBJ2-7 many . TRBV6-5 TGTGCCAGCAGTTACTCGCGCCTCGGAGCACAGTACTTC CASSYSRLGAQYF
TRBJ2-7 . . TRBV7-2 TGTGCCAGCTGTCGGGGAGTGTTCTACGAGCAGTACTTC CASCRGVFYEQYF